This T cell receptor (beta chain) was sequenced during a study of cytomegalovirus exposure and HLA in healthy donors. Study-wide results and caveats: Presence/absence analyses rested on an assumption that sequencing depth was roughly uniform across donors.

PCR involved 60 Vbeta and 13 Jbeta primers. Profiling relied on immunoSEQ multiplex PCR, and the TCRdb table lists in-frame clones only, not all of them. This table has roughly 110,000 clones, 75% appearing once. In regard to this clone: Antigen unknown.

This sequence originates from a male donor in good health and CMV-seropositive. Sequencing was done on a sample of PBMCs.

The CDR3 here is CASSPVTGTGGGKAFF. The DNA of the CDR3 is TGTGCCAGCAGTCCCGTCACCGGGACAGGGGGCGGTAAAGCTTTCTTT. The chain carries TRBV7-9 and TRBJ1-1; 12 bases are shared with TRBD1. Germline assignment: CDR1 SEHNR and CDR2 FQNEAQ (reference sequence). V shed 6 bases, J shed 9 bases, and the junction held 14 bases outside the gene matches. The CDR3 runs to 16 residues.